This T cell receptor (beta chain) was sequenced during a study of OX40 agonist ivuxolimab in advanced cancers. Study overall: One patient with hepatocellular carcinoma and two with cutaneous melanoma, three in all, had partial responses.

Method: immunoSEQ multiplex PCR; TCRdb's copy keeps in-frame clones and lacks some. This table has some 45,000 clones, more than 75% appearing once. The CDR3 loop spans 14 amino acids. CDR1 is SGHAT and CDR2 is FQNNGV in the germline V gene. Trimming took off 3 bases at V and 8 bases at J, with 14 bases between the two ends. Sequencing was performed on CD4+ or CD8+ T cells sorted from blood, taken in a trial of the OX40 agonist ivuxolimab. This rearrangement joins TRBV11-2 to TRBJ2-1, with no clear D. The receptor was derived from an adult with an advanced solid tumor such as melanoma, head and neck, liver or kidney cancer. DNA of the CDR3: TGTGCCAGCAGCTTGGCCCCGACTTCGGATGAGCAGTTCTTC. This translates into CASSLAPTSDEQFF.